This T cell receptor beta chain came from a study of blood T cell repertoires in COVID-19. The overall study: Samples of COVID-19 (acute and convalescent) were obtained from the United States, Italy and Spain. PBMCs, B-cell-depleted T cells, or T cells provided the cDNA or gDNA that made up the material.

Sequencing was performed with immunoSEQ multiplex PCR; in TCRdb, only in-frame clones are kept and a portion is missing. This table has 270,000 or so clones, roughly 80% appearing once. A Seattle source enrolled patients during active infection and followed them longitudinally. The TCR comes from a human donor with COVID-19, enrolled during active disease. The donor label of this sample is uncertain. Specimen: peripheral blood.

CDR3 protein: CASSETTGTSRSDTQYF. CDR3 DNA sequence: TGTGCCAGTAGCGAGACTACAGGGACTAGTAGATCAGATACGCAGTATTTT. The gene calls are TRBV19 and TRBJ2-3, with 8 bases lining up with TRBD2. The CDR3 consists of 17 residues. CDR1 LNHDA and CDR2 SQIVND come from the germline V gene (reference sequence). The ends lost 6 bases at V and 4 bases at J; junction bases unmatched: 15.